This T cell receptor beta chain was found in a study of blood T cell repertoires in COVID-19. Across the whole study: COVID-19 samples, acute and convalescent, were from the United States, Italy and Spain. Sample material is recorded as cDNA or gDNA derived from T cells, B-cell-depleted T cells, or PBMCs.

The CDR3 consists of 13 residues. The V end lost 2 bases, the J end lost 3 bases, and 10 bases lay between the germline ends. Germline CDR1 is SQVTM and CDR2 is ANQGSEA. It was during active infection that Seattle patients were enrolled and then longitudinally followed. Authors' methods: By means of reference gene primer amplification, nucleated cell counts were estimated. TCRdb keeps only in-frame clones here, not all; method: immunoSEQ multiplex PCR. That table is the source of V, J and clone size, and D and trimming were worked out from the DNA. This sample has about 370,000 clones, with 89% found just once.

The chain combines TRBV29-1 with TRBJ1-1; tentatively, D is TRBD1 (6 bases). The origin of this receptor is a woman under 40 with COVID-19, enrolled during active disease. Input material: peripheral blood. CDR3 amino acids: CSVEPQGYTEAFF. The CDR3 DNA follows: TGCAGCGTTGAACCGCAGGGGTACACTGAAGCTTTCTTT.